These T cell receptor beta chains were read from a single sample in a study of early T cells in non-severe SARS-CoV-2 infection. MiXCR, applied by TCRdb to the 5' RACE reads, yields one record per CDR3 protein. The table has approximately 35,000 distinct CDR3 sequences, approximately 5% seen once. Sequenced sample: whole blood. The receptors come from an adult who was a healthcare worker with PCR-confirmed SARS-CoV-2 infection or an uninfected control (not recorded which). Both conserved end residues are part of each CDR3. The D gene is left open where the match is weak. The size entry is marked missing in some rows and otherwise reads once, few, many or a size class.

V	D	size	length	J	CDR3	DNA
TRBV7-2	TRBD1	many	14	TRBJ1-5	CASSLGTGSQPQHF	TGTGCCAGCAGCTTGGGGACAGGGAGTCAGCCCCAGCATTTT
TRBV7-2	TRBD2	many	17	TRBJ2-3	CASSRWALAGGTDTQYF	TGTGCCAGCAGCCGTTGGGCCCTAGCGGGGGGCACAGATACGCAGTATTTT
TRBV5-1	TRBD1	many	14	TRBJ2-1	CASSRSNRGYEQFF	TGCGCCAGCAGCCGATCTAACAGGGGTTATGAGCAGTTCTTC
TRBV7-6	TRBD1	few	20	TRBJ1-3	CVSSLGVGQDSFPLGNTIYF	TGTGTCAGCAGCTTGGGCGTCGGACAGGACAGTTTCCCCCTAGGAAACACCATATATTTT
TRBV19	TRBD2	many	14	TRBJ2-1	CASSKTSGGPEQFF	TGTGCCAGTAGTAAGACTAGCGGGGGGCCTGAGCAGTTCTTC
TRBV2	-	many	15	TRBJ1-1	CASSDVRQANTEAFF	TGTGCCAGCAGTGATGTTCGGCAGGCGAACACTGAAGCTTTCTTT
TRBV6-1	-	few	17	TRBJ2-4	CASRNLRGHRAKNIQYF	TGTGCCAGCCGTAATCTTCGCGGTCACCGAGCCAAAAACATTCAGTACTTC
TRBV19	TRBD1	many	18	TRBJ1-5	CASSHIVGTGGDSQPQHF	TGTGCCAGCAGCCATATAGTTGGGACAGGGGGCGATTCCCAGCCCCAGCATTTT
TRBV19	-	many	16	TRBJ1-5	CASRGSGHQSNQPQHF	TGTGCCAGTAGAGGTTCGGGACACCAAAGCAATCAGCCCCAGCATTTT
TRBV20-1	TRBD2	many	15	TRBJ2-3	CSAQPQRGRTDTQYF	TGCAGTGCGCAACCTCAGCGGGGGCGCACAGATACGCAGTATTTT
TRBV30	-	many	16	TRBJ2-1	CAWSVGSGGATNEQFF	TGTGCCTGGAGTGTAGGGTCGGGTGGGGCCACCAATGAGCAGTTCTTC
TRBV20-1	-	many	15	TRBJ1-6	CSASAGSSYNSPLHF	TGCAGTGCTAGCGCAGGGAGCTCCTATAATTCACCCCTCCACTTT
TRBV12-3/TRBV12-4	-	-	12	TRBJ1-1	CASSFGQLEAFF	TGTGCCAGCAGTTTTGGCCAGCTTGAAGCTTTCTTT
TRBV6-1	-	many	13	TRBJ2-7	CASSAETSYEQYF	TGTGCCAGCAGTGCAGAAACCTCCTACGAGCAGTACTTC
TRBV6-5	TRBD1	-	15	TRBJ2-7	CASSTTRTGSYEQYF	TGTGCCAGCAGTACCACCCGGACAGGCTCCTACGAGCAGTACTTC
TRBV28	-	few	13	TRBJ1-2	CASSPIDSYGYTF	TGTGCCAGCAGTCCGATCGACAGTTATGGCTACACCTTC
TRBV20-1	-	-	13	TRBJ2-1	CSARGDTYNEQFF	TGCAGTGCTAGAGGGGACACCTACAATGAGCAGTTCTTC
TRBV5-1	TRBD1	many	15	TRBJ2-7	CASSSPGQGPYEQYF	TGCGCCAGCAGCTCTCCGGGACAGGGTCCCTACGAGCAGTACTTC
TRBV5-6	TRBD1	many	15	TRBJ2-1	CASSPVDRDYNEQFF	TGTGCCAGCTCTCCCGTGGACAGGGACTACAATGAGCAGTTCTTC
TRBV20-1	-	many	14	TRBJ2-7	CSAGATGAAYEQYF	TGCAGTGCTGGGGCGACCGGGGCTGCCTACGAGCAGTACTTC
TRBV5-1	TRBD2	many	14	TRBJ2-3	CASSQGLVLDTQYF	TGCGCCAGCAGCCAGGGACTAGTTCTGGATACGCAGTATTTT
TRBV20-1	-	-	13	TRBJ2-7	CSAWTDRTDEQYF	TGCAGTGCTTGGACTGACCGGACGGACGAGCAGTACTTC
TRBV7-2	-	many	14	TRBJ1-3	CASSPNNSGNTIYF	TGTGCCAGCAGCCCGAACAACTCTGGAAACACCATATATTTT
TRBV25-1	-	-	15	TRBJ2-1	CASSDSGTVSSEQFF	TGTGCCAGCAGTGACTCCGGGACGGTCAGTTCGGAGCAGTTCTTC
TRBV20-1	-	few	15	TRBJ2-1	CSVRRGGMSYNEQFF	TGCAGTGTGCGCCGGGGCGGAATGTCCTACAATGAGCAGTTCTTC
TRBV6-2/TRBV6-3	TRBD1	many	18	TRBJ2-6	CASSYQDRDFSGANVLTF	TGTGCCAGCAGTTACCAGGACAGGGACTTCTCTGGGGCCAACGTCCTGACTTTC
TRBV29-1	-	many	12	TRBJ2-3	CSARDGSDTQYF	TGCAGCGCTCGGGACGGCTCGGATACGCAGTATTTT
TRBV12-3/TRBV12-4	TRBD1	many	13	TRBJ1-2	CASSLTQGEGYTF	TGTGCCAGCAGTTTAACACAGGGGGAGGGCTACACCTTC
TRBV20-1	TRBD2	many	11	TRBJ2-1	CSESGVNEQFF	TGCAGTGAGAGCGGGGTCAATGAGCAGTTCTTC
TRBV4-1	-	many	12	TRBJ1-1	CASSQENTEAFF	TGCGCCAGCAGCCAAGAGAACACTGAAGCTTTCTTT
TRBV9	-	many	16	TRBJ2-3	CASSVALGGTTDTQYF	TGTGCCAGCAGCGTAGCCCTGGGGGGCACAACAGATACGCAGTATTTT
TRBV7-2	-	many	15	TRBJ2-3	CASSLVAGSTDTQYF	TGTGCCAGCAGCTTAGTGGCGGGGAGCACAGATACGCAGTATTTT
TRBV10-2	-	many	12	TRBJ1-3	CASTDSGNTIYF	TGCGCCAGCACCGACAGTGGAAACACCATATATTTT
TRBV18	TRBD2	few	13	TRBJ2-7	CASSREGTYEQYF	TGTGCCAGCTCACGGGAGGGAACCTACGAGCAGTACTTC
TRBV6-5	TRBD1	many	15	TRBJ2-7	CASSYRQGKGYEQYF	TGTGCCAGCAGTTACAGACAGGGGAAGGGGTACGAGCAGTACTTC
TRBV7-2	-	many	9	TRBJ2-5	CASTFSQYF	TGTGCCAGCACCTTTTCCCAGTACTTC
TRBV5-6	-	-	14	TRBJ2-1	CASSGAGYYNEQFF	TGTGCCAGCAGTGGGGCGGGGTATTACAATGAGCAGTTCTTC
TRBV6-5	-	many	15	TRBJ2-7	CASSYSGGGFNEQYF	TGTGCCAGCAGTTACTCTGGAGGGGGTTTCAACGAGCAGTACTTC
TRBV25-1	TRBD1	few	15	TRBJ1-4	CASSGKSGGREKLFF	TGTGCCAGCAGTGGGAAATCAGGGGGACGGGAAAAACTGTTTTTT
TRBV9	-	-	16	TRBJ1-4	CASSVAGGASNEKLFF	TGTGCCAGCAGCGTAGCGGGGGGCGCGTCTAATGAAAAACTGTTTTTT
TRBV11-2	-	many	15	TRBJ2-1	CASSLGGTFYNEQFF	TGTGCCAGCAGCTTGGGGGGAACCTTCTACAATGAGCAGTTCTTC
TRBV7-9	-	-	15	TRBJ2-2	CASSLLSGSAGELFF	TGTGCCAGCAGCTTATTGTCGGGAAGCGCCGGGGAGCTGTTTTTT
TRBV5-5	TRBD2	many	15	TRBJ2-5	CASSLGEGRQETQYF	TGTGCCAGCAGCCTGGGGGAGGGCAGGCAAGAGACCCAGTACTTC
TRBV7-2	TRBD2	many	17	TRBJ2-2	CASSFVGTSGATGELFF	TGTGCCAGCAGCTTCGTCGGGACTAGCGGGGCAACCGGGGAGCTGTTTTTT
TRBV27	-	many	16	TRBJ1-2	CASSPFGGSLNYGYTF	TGTGCCAGCAGTCCCTTTGGAGGGAGCCTTAACTATGGCTACACCTTC
TRBV11-2	TRBD1	many	17	TRBJ2-7	CASSILISGTGLYEQYF	TGTGCCAGCAGCATCCTCATTTCCGGGACAGGACTTTACGAGCAGTACTTC
TRBV10-1	TRBD1	many	17	TRBJ2-4	CASSESGTALAKNIQYF	TGCGCCAGCAGTGAGTCGGGGACAGCCCTGGCCAAAAACATTCAGTACTTC
TRBV30	-	many	14	TRBJ2-7	CAWSLDGESYEQYF	TGTGCCTGGAGTTTAGACGGGGAGTCCTACGAGCAGTACTTC
TRBV6-2/TRBV6-3	-	few	13	TRBJ2-1	CASTPAGNNEQFF	TGTGCCAGCACCCCGGCAGGGAACAATGAGCAGTTCTTC
TRBV15	TRBD1	few	15	TRBJ2-7	CATRTTDRGEGEQYF	TGTGCCACCAGGACAACCGACAGGGGAGAGGGCGAGCAGTACTTC
TRBV3-1	-	few	13	TRBJ2-5	CASSHLGGETQYF	TGTGCCAGCAGCCATCTCGGGGGAGAGACCCAGTACTTC
TRBV7-9	-	few	13	TRBJ2-3	CASSLESGDTQYF	TGTGCCAGCAGCTTAGAGTCGGGGGATACGCAGTATTTT
TRBV20-1	TRBD2	many	16	TRBJ2-1	CSARVAGGHSNNEQFF	TGCAGTGCTAGAGTAGCGGGGGGGCATTCTAATAATGAGCAGTTCTTC
TRBV18	-	many	16	TRBJ2-3	CASSRTNLPSTDTQYF	TGTGCCAGCTCTCGTACGAACCTCCCCAGCACAGATACGCAGTATTTT
TRBV28	-	-	14	TRBJ2-5	CASSLAGREETQYF	TGTGCCAGCAGTTTAGCGGGTCGGGAAGAGACCCAGTACTTC
TRBV5-1	TRBD1	many	14	TRBJ2-7	CASSTGQGPNEQYF	TGCGCCAGCAGCACAGGACAGGGGCCGAACGAGCAGTACTTC
TRBV19	TRBD2	many	14	TRBJ2-2	CASSMASGAGELFF	TGTGCCAGTAGTATGGCTAGCGGGGCCGGGGAGCTGTTTTTT
TRBV7-9	-	many	13	TRBJ2-7	CASSLVDGYEQYF	TGTGCCAGCAGCTTAGTGGACGGCTACGAGCAGTACTTC
TRBV12-3/TRBV12-4	-	many	12	TRBJ1-2	CASTPGDYGYTF	TGTGCCAGCACTCCTGGGGACTATGGCTACACCTTC
TRBV30	TRBD1	many	13	TRBJ1-2	CAWSNRGYYGYTF	TGTGCCTGGAGTAACAGGGGGTACTATGGCTACACCTTC